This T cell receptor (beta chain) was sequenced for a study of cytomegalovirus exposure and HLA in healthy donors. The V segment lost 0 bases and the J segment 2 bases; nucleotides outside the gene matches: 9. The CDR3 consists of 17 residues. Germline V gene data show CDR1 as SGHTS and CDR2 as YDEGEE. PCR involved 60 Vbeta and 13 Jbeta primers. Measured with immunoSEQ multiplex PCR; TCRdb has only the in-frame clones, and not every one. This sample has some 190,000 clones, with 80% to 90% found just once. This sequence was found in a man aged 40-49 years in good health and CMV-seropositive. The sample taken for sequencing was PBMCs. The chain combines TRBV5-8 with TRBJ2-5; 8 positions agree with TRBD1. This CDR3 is CASSLAGRRGRQETQYF. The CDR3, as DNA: TGTGCCAGCAGCTTGGCCGGTCGCAGGGGGCGACAAGAGACCCAGTACTTC.